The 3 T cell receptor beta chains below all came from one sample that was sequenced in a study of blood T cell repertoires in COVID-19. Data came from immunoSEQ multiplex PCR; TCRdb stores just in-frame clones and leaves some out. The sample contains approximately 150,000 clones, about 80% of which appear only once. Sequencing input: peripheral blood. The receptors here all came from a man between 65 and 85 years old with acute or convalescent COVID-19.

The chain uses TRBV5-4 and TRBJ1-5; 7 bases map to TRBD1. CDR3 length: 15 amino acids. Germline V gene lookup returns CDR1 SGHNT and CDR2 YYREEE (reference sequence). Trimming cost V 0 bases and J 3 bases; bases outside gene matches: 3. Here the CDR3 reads CASSLDRGPNQPQHF. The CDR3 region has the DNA TGTGCCAGCAGCTTGGACAGGGGTCCCAATCAGCCCCAGCATTTT.

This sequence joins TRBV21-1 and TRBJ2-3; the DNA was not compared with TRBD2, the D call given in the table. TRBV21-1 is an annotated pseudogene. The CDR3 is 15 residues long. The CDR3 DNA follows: TGTGCCAGAAAACCGGGACTAGCGGTAACAGATACGCAGTATTTT. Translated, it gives CARKPGLAVTDTQYF.

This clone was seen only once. CDR3 DNA sequence: TGTGCCAGCAGTTATTCGGGACAGCTATATAATTCACCCCTCCACTTT. This sequence encodes CASSYSGQLYNSPLHF. This chain joins TRBV6-5 and TRBJ1-6; 7 nucleotides align to TRBD1. This CDR3 region has 16 residues. V gave up 3 bases and J gave up 4 bases; unmatched junction bases: 6. CDR1 MNHEY and CDR2 SVGAGI come from the germline V gene.